This entry describes one T cell receptor beta chain. Its antigen is unidentified. The CDR3 extends over 16 amino acids. Germline values: CDR1 MGHRA, CDR2 YSYEKL. V shed 1 base and J shed 0 bases, with 10 bases lying between them. The data derive from a study of cytomegalovirus exposure and HLA in healthy donors. Study context: Later analysis reported that the approximately 110 validation repertoires shared the platform of the approximately 670 first-cohort repertoires. Study-wide findings and caveats: TCR beta chains numbering roughly 150 were designated cytomegalovirus-associated. It was confirmed in vitro that a few of the CMV-associated chains were specific for CMV antigens.

This table comes from immunoSEQ multiplex PCR, and its TCRdb copy is limited to in-frame clones, with some not included. This sample has some 240,000 clones; roughly 80% occur once, and the top ten carry around 5.6%. Separate from the approximately 670-subject first cohort was the approximately 130-subject validation cohort, to which the donors belonged. Sequencing input: PBMCs. The gene calls are TRBV4-1 and TRBJ1-3; D is unresolved. The receptor's source is a woman in her late teens or twenties in good health and CMV-seronegative. This chain's CDR3 is CASSQAEKSSGNTIYF. The CDR3 DNA is TGCGCCAGCAGCCAAGCGGAAAAAAGCTCTGGAAACACCATATATTTT.